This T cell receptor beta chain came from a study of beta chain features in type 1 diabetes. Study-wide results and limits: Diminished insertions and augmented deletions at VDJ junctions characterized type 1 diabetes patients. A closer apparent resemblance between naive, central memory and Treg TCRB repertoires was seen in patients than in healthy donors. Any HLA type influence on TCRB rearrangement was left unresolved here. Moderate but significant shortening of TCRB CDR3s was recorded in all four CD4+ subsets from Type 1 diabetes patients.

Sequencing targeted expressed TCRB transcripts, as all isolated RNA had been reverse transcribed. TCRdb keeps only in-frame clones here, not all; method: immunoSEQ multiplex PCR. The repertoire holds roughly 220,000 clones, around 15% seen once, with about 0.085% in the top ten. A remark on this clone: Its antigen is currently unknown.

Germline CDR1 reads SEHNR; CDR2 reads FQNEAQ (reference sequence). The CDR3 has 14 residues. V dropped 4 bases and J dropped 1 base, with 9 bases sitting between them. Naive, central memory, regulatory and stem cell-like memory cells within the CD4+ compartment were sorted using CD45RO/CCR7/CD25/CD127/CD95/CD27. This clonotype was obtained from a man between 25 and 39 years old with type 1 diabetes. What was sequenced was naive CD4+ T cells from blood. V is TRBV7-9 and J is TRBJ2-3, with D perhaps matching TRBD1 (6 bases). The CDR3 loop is CASSSRQGTDTQYF. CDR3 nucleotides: TGTGCCAGCAGCTCCCGACAGGGCACAGATACGCAGTATTTT. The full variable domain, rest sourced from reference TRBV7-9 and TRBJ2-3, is DTGVSQNPRHKITKRGQNVTFRCDPISEHNRLYWYRQTLGQGPEFLTYFQNEAQLEKSRLLSDRFSAERPKGSFSTLEIQRTEQGDSAMYLCASSSRQGTDTQYFGPGTRLTVL.